These 20 T cell receptor delta chains were sequenced from one sample in a study of delta chain sequences of gamma delta T cells. TCRdb re-called the 5' RACE reads using CATT. The table includes roughly 2,400 delta-chain clones, 25% to 30% detected once. Material: either unsorted cells or a sorted T cell fraction (not recorded which). Source of these receptors: a human donor in good health.

DNA of the CDR3: TGTGCCTGTAAAGTACTGGGGGATATACATAAACTCATCTTT. This encodes CACKVLGDIHKLIF. The chain is built from TRDV2 and TRDJ1, with TRDD3 matching 11 bases. This CDR3 has 14 residues. Germline values: CDR1 GEAIGNYY, CDR2 EKD. V trimming: 6 bases; J trimming: 6 bases; junction bases outside the gene matches: 8.

In regard to this clone: A read error may explain this, as a much larger clone is one base away. The V call is TRDV2, the J call TRDJ1, with 7 positions matching TRDD2. Germline CDR1 reads GEAIGNYY; CDR2 reads EKD. This CDR3 comprises 19 residues. J lost 0 bases, V lost 0 bases, and 15 bases had no gene match. This chain's CDR3 is CACDTIPTPRRHYTDKLIF. The CDR3 coding sequence is TGTGCCTGTGACACCATTCCTACACCCCGACGGCATTACACCGATAAACTCATCTTT.

J is TRDJ1 and V is TRDV2, with TRDD3 identical over 7 bases. The V and J ends lost 3 bases and 0 bases, in that order; junction bases with no gene match: 9. From germline, CDR1 is GEAIGNYY and CDR2 EKD. This CDR3 is built from 16 residues. The CDR3 here is CACDSLLGSHTDKLIF. The DNA of the CDR3 is TGTGCCTGTGACTCACTACTGGGGTCTCACACCGATAAACTCATCTTT.

By frequency in the sample, this clone is medium-sized. V gene TRDV2 combines with J gene TRDJ3; 12 bases match TRDD3. Germline CDR1 and CDR2: GEAIGNYY and EKD. The CDR3 is made up of 20 amino acids. The ends lost 3 bases at V and 1 base at J; junction bases unmatched: 9. The CDR3 DNA sequence: TGTGCCTGTGACCCGCCCGTACTGGGGGATACTTCCTGGGACACCCGACAGATGTTTTTC. Translated, it gives CACDPPVLGDTSWDTRQMFF.

This clone is deemed medium-sized. This chain's CDR3 is CACDTLGDTIDKLIF. In nucleotides, the CDR3 is TGTGCCTGTGACACGCTGGGGGATACCATCGATAAACTCATCTTT. V gene TRDV2 combines with J gene TRDJ1, with 11 bases that match TRDD3. This CDR3 is 15 amino acids long. In germline, CDR1 is GEAIGNYY, CDR2 EKD. V shed 1 base and J 4 bases; nucleotides not matched to a gene: 4.

Judged by abundance, this clone is medium-sized. This sequence joins TRDV2 and TRDJ1; 8 nucleotides match TRDD3. CDR1 is GEAIGNYY and CDR2 is EKD in the germline V gene. V was pared by 1 base and J by 3 bases, with 12 bases of the junction left unmatched. CDR3 length: 17 residues. CDR3 nucleotide sequence: TGTGCCTGTGACACAGTAGGACTGGGGGGATCGGCCGATAAACTCATCTTT. The encoded protein is CACDTVGLGGSADKLIF.

In this sample, this clone turned up a few times. Other nucleotide sequences from this sample produce the same CDR3. For the J gene the call is TRDJ2; the V gene lacks a call; TRDD3 reflects the table's D call only, with no check against the DNA. This CDR3 has 29 amino acids. The CDR3 protein is CSGINAESPLLLSWGNDACGSALTAQLFF. CDR3 bases: TGCAGTGGTATCAACGCAGAGTCTCCTCTGCTCCTGTCTTGGGGGAATGATGCCTGTGGTAGTGCTTTGACAGCACAACTCTTCTTT.

By share, this clone ranks as medium-sized. The gene calls are TRDV2 and TRDJ3, with TRDD3 matching 7 bases. Trimming at V came to 0 bases and at J to 0 bases, leaving 13 bases not matched to a gene. This CDR3 has 21 residues. Germline values: CDR1 GEAIGNYY, CDR2 EKD. The CDR3 DNA reads TGTGCCTGTGACACCGCTGGGGGCACCTCACCCAGCTCCTGGGACACCCGACAGATGTTTTTC. As protein: CACDTAGGTSPSSWDTRQMFF.

This clone is medium-sized by share. V and J are TRDV2 and TRDJ2; 7 bases match TRDD3. The germline V gene has CDR1 GEAIGNYY and CDR2 EKD. With 0 bases clipped from V and 2 bases from J, the junction kept 5 bases outside the gene matches. CDR3 length equals 16 residues. Here the CDR3 reads CACDTLTGELTAQLFF. The DNA of the CDR3 is TGTGCCTGTGACACCCTTACTGGGGAATTGACAGCACAACTCTTCTTT.

The chain is built from TRDV2 and TRDJ1, with 9 bases identical to TRDD3. CDR1 is GEAIGNYY and CDR2 is EKD in the germline V gene. Trimming took 0 bases from V and 1 from J; bases not matched to a gene: 14. The CDR3 is 19 amino acids. In nucleotides, the CDR3 is TGTGCCTGTGACACCTTCTTCGGTACTGGGGGACGCTCCACCGATAAACTCATCTTT. This codes for CACDTFFGTGGRSTDKLIF.

The rearrangement uses TRDV2 and TRDJ2; D is possibly TRDD2 (9 bases). The CDR3 totals 22 residues. Germline CDR1 reads GEAIGNYY; CDR2 reads EKD. V was trimmed by 0 bases and J by 5 bases, leaving 33 bases between them. The CDR3 spells CACDTGNLPTSTGGPQTAQLFF. CDR3 nucleotide sequence: TGTGCCTGTGACACCGGGAACCTTCCTACGTCGACTGGGGGCCCCCAAACAGCACAACTCTTCTTT.

This clone qualifies as medium-sized (0.01 to 0.1%). The gene calls are TRDV2 and TRDJ1, with no clear D. CDR3 length equals 15 residues. V lost 0 bases and J 3 bases, leaving 13 bases between the germline ends. Germline values: CDR1 GEAIGNYY, CDR2 EKD. The CDR3 nucleotides read TGTGCCTGTGACACCGTAAGCTTGAATGCCGATAAACTCATCTTT. Translating gives CACDTVSLNADKLIF.

About this clone itself: A far larger clone is off by one base, so a read error is likely. Other DNA sequences in the sample encode the same CDR3. The chain is built from TRDV2 and TRDJ1; tentative D call: TRDD3 (5 bases). With 4 bases removed from V and 7 bases from J, the gap between germline ends came to 27 bases. The CDR3 covers 17 residues. In germline, CDR1 is GEAIGNYY, CDR2 EKD. The CDR3 nucleotides are TGTGCCTGTGATACCGTGGGACTGCGGGGGCCGCCGGGTAAACTCATCTTT. Protein product: CACDTVGLRGPPGKLIF.

The chain recombines TRDV2 with TRDJ3; no reliable D call. The CDR3 contains 17 residues. V dropped 2 bases and J dropped 0 bases, with 10 bases sitting between them. CDR1 and CDR2 from the germline V gene are GEAIGNYY and EKD. CDR3 in DNA: TGTGCCTGTGACAGACTAAAGTCCTCCTGGGACACCCGACAGATGTTTTTC. Amino acid sequence: CACDRLKSSWDTRQMFF.

By sample share, this clone is medium-sized. The chain employs TRDV2 and TRDJ1, with 9 bases aligning to TRDD3. V shed 3 bases and J 2 bases; nucleotides not matched to a gene: 18. The germline V gene encodes CDR1 GEAIGNYY and CDR2 EKD. The CDR3 extends over 19 amino acids. CDR3 sequence: CACDPLQNWGRPLTDKLIF. DNA of the CDR3: TGTGCCTGTGACCCTTTGCAGAACTGGGGGAGGCCACTTACCGATAAACTCATCTTT.

This clone is medium-sized. The chain combines TRDV2 with TRDJ3, with D maybe TRDD3 (6 bases). This CDR3 is 19 amino acids long. Per the germline V gene, CDR1 is GEAIGNYY and CDR2 is EKD. Trimming left V 1 base short and J 0 bases short, with 15 bases between. CDR3 sequence (DNA): TGTGCCTGTGACACGGGGGGGGACCCATTCTCCTGGGACACCCGACAGATGTTTTTC. Its translation is CACDTGGDPFSWDTRQMFF.

This clone has only one observation. TCRdb assigns this DNA the protein of a much larger clone, which departs from its translation at residue 10; this likely reflects a read error, and the protein shown comes from translating the DNA. The chain joins TRDV2 to TRDJ1; 7 bases fit TRDD3. The V gene's germline CDR1 is GEAIGNYY and CDR2 EKD. The CDR3 is 18 amino acids. Trimming removed 4 bases from V and 5 bases from J; junction bases left unmatched: 21. The chain's CDR3 is CACEGLRRLVGGIDKLIF. The DNA for the CDR3 is TGTGCCTGTGAGGGGCTACGACGCTTGGTTGGGGGGATTGATAAACTCATCTTT.

With respect to this clone: This DNA's translation differs at residue 3 from TCRdb's protein, which comes from a much larger clone; a read error is likely, and the protein shown is translated from the DNA. This rearrangement joins TRDV2 to TRDJ3; 8 positions agree with TRDD3. The CDR3 is made up of 18 amino acids. Looked up from germline, CDR1 is GEAIGNYY and CDR2 is EKD. CDR3 sequence reads: CAFDSTGGRTWDTRQMFF. CDR3 nucleotides: TGTGCCTTTGACAGTACTGGGGGGCGTACCTGGGACACCCGACAGATGTTTTTC.

About this clone itself: A far larger clone is one base from this, pointing to a likely read error. Other DNA sequences in this specimen translate into the identical CDR3. V usage is TRDV2 and J usage is TRDJ3; 7 bases map to TRDD3. Germline CDR1 reads GEAIGNYY; CDR2 reads EKD. There are 20 residues in the CDR3. The DNA of the CDR3 is TGTGCCTGCGACACCGGCAGTGGGGGACCCAGCTCCTGGGACACCCGACAGATGTTTTTC. This gives the protein CACDTGSGGPSSWDTRQMFF.

By sample share, this clone is medium-sized (0.01 to 0.1%). CDR3 amino acids: CAPGEGVRPHGGIRLGRLIF. CDR3 DNA sequence: TGTGCTCCAGGGGAGGGCGTGAGACCCCATGGTGGGATACGCTTAGGAAGACTCATCTTT. The V gene is TRDV1, the J gene TRDJ1; TRDD3 agrees at 8 bases. CDR3 length: 20 residues. V lost 10 bases to trimming and J lost 10 bases; unmatched junction nucleotides: 35. Germline V gene data show CDR1 as TSWWSYY and CDR2 as QGS.